This TCR beta chain was recorded in a study of identical twins. TCRdb re-called the 5' RACE reads through MiXCR, storing one row per CDR3 protein. The sample consists of 450,000 or so distinct CDR3 sequences, approximately 15% of them appearing once. The germline V gene has CDR1 SGHKS and CDR2 YYEKEE (reference sequence). The V segment lost 0 bases and the J segment 4 bases; nucleotides outside the gene matches: 6. CDR3 length equals 16 residues. This clonotype was detected many times. This same sample was also taken into another study, of yellow fever vaccine responses in identical twins.

This rearrangement joins TRBV5-5 to TRBJ1-5; 8 nucleotides agree with TRBD1. The source material was CD4+ T cells sorted from blood. The sequence derives from a woman between 18 and 29 years old in good health. This chain's CDR3 is CASSLERDRRNQPQHF. The CDR3 region has the DNA TGTGCCAGCAGCTTGGAGCGGGACAGGAGGAATCAGCCCCAGCATTTT.